This T cell receptor beta chain was documented in a study of blood T cell dynamics during melanoma immunotherapy. For the study at large: Metastatic melanoma patients received first-line pembrolizumab or nivolumab plus ipilimumab.

With respect to this clone: Its antigen is as yet unknown.

Sample time point: pre-treatment baseline. General study results and limits: It remained unknown if the driving T cell clones were melanoma-specific. PBMC repertoires of eventual disease-control patients split at W3 into clonality or diversity gains.

CDR1 and CDR2 from the germline V gene are MDHEN and SYDVKM. CDR3 size: 14 residues. The ends were cut back, 5 bases at V and 2 bases at J, with 10 bases in the middle. A fixed DNA input of 300 to 350 ng was used per bulk PBMC sample. Sequencing used immunoSEQ multiplex PCR; TCRdb keeps in-frame clones, though not all of them. The data show 20,000 to 30,000 clones, 87% seen once. Sequencing used blood, obtained from a patient treated with checkpoint blockade. This chain connects TRBV28 to TRBJ1-3; no clear D. The clonotype was recovered from a human donor with melanoma. The CDR3 DNA reads TGTGCCAGCAGTGCGTCCCAAGCTGGAAACACCATATATTTT. This translates into CASSASQAGNTIYF.